The 20 T cell receptor beta chains in this list originate from one sample, sequenced in a study of graft-versus-host responses after intestinal transplantation (dated by TCRdb to 2020 to 2022). Library preparation used the immunoSEQ multiplex PCR assay. TCRdb carries this immuneACCESS record with in-frame sequences only. Its versions omit some clonotypes, under half of them owing to an unresolved V gene in the studies checked, with the rest unexplained. For this sample the table gives about 64,000 clones, of which over 90% were detected only once. 1.7% of the sample goes to the ten largest clones. For these receptors, no antigen is known. What the time point label conveys for this sample: cells obtained before transplantation from donor or recipient. Material: unstimulated CD8+ T cells sorted from spleen or lymph node cells, obtained before transplant. All receptors come from a human donor who was the organ donor for an intestinal transplant.

V and J are TRBV19 and TRBJ2-7, with 14 bases that match TRBD2. Germline V gene data show CDR1 as LNHDA and CDR2 as SQIVND (reference sequence). The CDR3 runs to 21 residues. Trimming cost V 0 bases and J 5 bases; bases outside gene matches: 18. Here the CDR3 DNA reads TGTGCCAGTAGTATAGAGGTGTATGACAGGCCGGGACTAGCGGGAGCTGACGAGCAGTACTTC. It is translated as CASSIEVYDRPGLAGADEQYF.

The V and J genes are TRBV6-1 and TRBJ2-7; possible D gene TRBD1, 5 bases. Looked up from germline, CDR1 is MNHNS and CDR2 is SASEGT. The CDR3 loop spans 18 amino acids. V lost 1 base to trimming and J lost 3 bases, with 22 bases between them. CDR3 amino acids: CASSEGQGPSRALYEQYF. CDR3 bases: TGTGCCAGCAGTGAAGGGCAGGGTCCGTCCAGGGCCCTCTACGAGCAGTACTTC.

This chain links TRBV6-1 with TRBJ1-1; D remains unclear. This CDR3 comprises 13 residues. The germline V and J ends were trimmed by 8 bases and 1 base, with 11 bases remaining between them. Germline loops: CDR1 MNHNS, CDR2 SASEGT. The CDR3 DNA reads as TGTGCCAGCGGATTAACAGCGAACACTGAAGCTTTCTTT. Amino acid sequence: CASGLTANTEAFF.

The gene calls are TRBV15 and TRBJ1-1; no clear D gene. Per the germline V gene, CDR1 is LNHNV and CDR2 is YYDKDF (reference sequence). The CDR3 covers 16 residues. The V and J ends lost 3 bases and 0 bases respectively, with 14 bases between them. The CDR3 DNA reads as TGTGCCACCAGCAGGAGCGGGTGGGAGATGAACACTGAAGCTTTCTTT. Translation: CATSRSGWEMNTEAFF.

The V gene is TRBV2, the J gene TRBJ2-3, with 11 bases that match TRBD2. V lost 6 bases, J lost 4 bases, and 3 bases stayed unmatched. Per germline, CDR1 SNHLY and CDR2 FYNNEI. The length of the CDR3 is 14 residues. CDR3 residues: CASSRLAGPDTQYF. For the CDR3, the DNA is TGTGCCAGCAGCCGACTAGCGGGACCAGATACGCAGTATTTT.

The V and J genes are TRBV28 and TRBJ1-2; D is ambiguous. The ends were cut back, 2 bases at V and 4 bases at J, with 11 bases in the middle. Germline V lookup: CDR1 MDHEN, CDR2 SYDVKM. This CDR3 region has 14 residues. The CDR3 DNA sequence: TGTGCCAGCAGTTTAGGTTCCGGAGGCTATGGCTACACCTTC. This sequence encodes CASSLGSGGYGYTF.

The chain joins TRBV14 to TRBJ2-5, with D possibly being TRBD2 (5 bases). The J call could be wrong; TRBJ2-7 is a better fit for the DNA end. Germline-derived CDR1 and CDR2 are SGHDN and FVKESK. The CDR3 covers 14 residues. CDR3 residues: CASSQTLRGFEQYF. In nucleotides, the CDR3 is TGTGCCAGCAGCCAAACCCTCCGAGGGTTCGAGCAGTACTTC.

The V call is TRBV4-1, the J call TRBJ1-5; 11 bases line up with TRBD1. The J segment lost 7 bases and the V segment lost 4 bases, leaving 9 bases of the junction unmatched. CDR1 MGHRA and CDR2 YSYEKL come from the germline V gene. The CDR3 is 16 amino acids. CDR3 coding DNA: TGCGCCAGCAGCCCAGGGGACAGGGGGACTAGACAGCCCCAGCATTTT. This codes for CASSPGDRGTRQPQHF.

A few counts support this clone. The chain has TRBV28 and TRBJ2-1; TRBD2 matches 8 bases. Losses at the gene ends were 11 bases for V and 5 bases for J; bases not matched to a gene: 20. CDR1 MDHEN and CDR2 SYDVKM come from the germline V gene. This CDR3 is 17 amino acids long. CDR3 protein: CAPVGVSGLDTDNEQFF. The CDR3 bases are TGTGCCCCCGTAGGGGTTTCGGGACTAGATACTGACAATGAGCAGTTCTTC.

The chain combines TRBV7-8 with TRBJ2-2; 15 nucleotides agree with TRBD2. The ends lost 4 bases at V and 5 bases at J; junction bases unmatched: 11. Germline-derived CDR1 and CDR2 are SGHVS and FQNEAQ. The CDR3 length is 19 residues. The CDR3 nucleotides are TGTGCCAGCAGCTGGGCCCGGACTAGCGGGAGGGGGGGAACCGGGGAGCTGTTTTTT. It specifies CASSWARTSGRGGTGELFF.

The gene calls are TRBV27 and TRBJ2-7; D perhaps matches TRBD1 (6 bases). The ends were cut back, 1 base at V and 5 bases at J, with 18 bases in the middle. Germline values: CDR1 MNHEY, CDR2 SMNVEV (reference sequence). The CDR3 is 16 residues long. The CDR3 DNA follows: TGTGCCAGCAGTTTATTTTCAGGGGACATTGGCCACGAGCAGTACTTC. Encoded protein: CASSLFSGDIGHEQYF.

This clone was observed a handful of times. This chain links TRBV29-1 with TRBJ1-1; no definite D call. The CDR3 loop spans 12 amino acids. V shed 1 base and J shed 4 bases, with 7 bases lying between them. The V gene's germline CDR1 is SQVTM and CDR2 ANQGSEA. CDR3 DNA: TGCAGCGTTGAAGCCTCGGGCACTGAAGCTTTCTTT. Protein product: CSVEASGTEAFF.

This rearrangement joins TRBV7-6 to TRBJ1-1; possible D gene TRBD1, 5 bases. The CDR3 length is 18 residues. With 1 base removed from V and 1 base from J, the gap between germline ends came to 19 bases. Germline lookup yields CDR1 SGHVS and CDR2 FNYEAQ. CDR3 nucleotides: TGTGCCAGCAGCTTAGGCTGGGGGGACTGGAGGGGGAACACTGAAGCTTTCTTT. The encoded protein is CASSLGWGDWRGNTEAFF.

The chain links TRBV7-9 to TRBJ1-4; no reliable D call. V lost 2 bases to trimming and J lost 4 bases, with 8 bases between them. Germline CDR1 and CDR2: SEHNR and FQNEAQ (reference sequence). The CDR3 consists of 14 residues. The CDR3 protein is CASSLLGVNEKLFF. The CDR3 DNA sequence: TGTGCCAGCAGCTTATTGGGCGTTAATGAAAAACTGTTTTTT.

The gene calls are TRBV6-1 and TRBJ2-1; 14 positions match TRBD2. The length of the CDR3 is 14 residues. Germline V lookup: CDR1 MNHNS, CDR2 SASEGT. V was pared by 8 bases and J by 7 bases, with 4 bases of the junction left unmatched. The CDR3 DNA follows: TGTGCCAGCTCAAGACTAGCGGGAGGGAATGAGCAGTTCTTC. Protein sequence: CASSRLAGGNEQFF.

V and J are TRBV1 and TRBJ2-3; TRBD2 was called by the table and not checked on the DNA. TRBV1 is annotated as a pseudogene. This CDR3 comprises 16 residues. The CDR3 DNA sequence: TGCACCAGCAGCCGAGCTAGCGGGACTAGCACAGATACGCAGTATTTT. Protein: CTSSRASGTSTDTQYF.

This clone was picked up one time. The chain joins TRBV4-3 to TRBJ2-5; 10 bases align to TRBD1. This CDR3 is 16 amino acids long. Germline-derived CDR1 and CDR2 are LGHNA and YSLEER. The trim removed 1 base at V and 2 bases at J, leaving 4 bases unmatched. CDR3 in DNA: TGCGCCAGCAGCCAAGCCGTGGACAGGGGGCAAGAGACCCAGTACTTC. Translated: CASSQAVDRGQETQYF.

This chain joins TRBV4-3 and TRBJ2-1, with D perhaps matching TRBD1 (6 bases). The germline V and J ends were trimmed by 4 bases and 7 bases, with 11 bases remaining between them. The CDR3 consists of 13 residues. CDR1 is LGHNA, CDR2 YSLEER, per germline. The CDR3 spells CASSPTGGNEQFF. The CDR3 DNA reads TGCGCCAGCAGCCCGACAGGAGGAAATGAGCAGTTCTTC.

The genes are TRBV9 and TRBJ2-3, with 10 bases fitting TRBD1. Per the germline V gene, CDR1 is SGDLS and CDR2 is YYNGEE. The junction had 11 bases not matched to a gene; V was cut back by 0 bases and J by 4 bases. The length of the CDR3 is 18 residues. CDR3 coding DNA: TGTGCCAGCAGCGTAGCTAGTTTTGGGACAGGGGACTCAGATACGCAGTATTTT. It translates to CASSVASFGTGDSDTQYF.

The chain couples TRBV9 to TRBJ2-2; TRBD1 aligns across 9 bases. After removal of 3 bases from V and 7 bases from J, the junction contained 7 bases not matched to a gene. The germline gives CDR1 SGDLS, CDR2 YYNGEE. This CDR3 has 15 residues. This CDR3 reads CASSGNRGQIGELFF. The DNA of the CDR3 is TGTGCCAGCAGCGGGAACAGGGGGCAGATCGGGGAGCTGTTTTTT.